The 10 T cell receptor beta chains presented below share a single source sample, sequenced in a study of early T cells in non-severe SARS-CoV-2 infection. TCRdb redid the calling of the 5' RACE reads with MiXCR, one entry per CDR3 protein. Of about 26,000 distinct CDR3 sequences in the sample, around 5.5% were seen once. Sequencing was done on a sample of whole blood. The source of these receptors is an adult who was a healthcare worker with PCR-confirmed SARS-CoV-2 infection or an uninfected control (not recorded which).

This clonotype showed up just a few times. This rearrangement joins TRBV7-6 to TRBJ2-4, with D unresolved. CDR1 and CDR2 from the germline V gene are SGHVS and FNYEAQ. This CDR3 region has 13 residues. V lost 5 bases and J 9 bases, leaving 14 bases between the germline ends. The CDR3 DNA sequence: TGTGCCAGCAGCCAAGAAACCCTCGGCATTCAGTACTTC. As protein: CASSQETLGIQYF.

V and J are TRBV5-5 and TRBJ2-3; D is unclear. The CDR3 loop spans 12 amino acids. Per germline, CDR1 SGHKS and CDR2 YYEKEE (reference sequence). V was clipped by 1 base and J by 4 bases, with 4 bases between them. CDR3 residues: CASSLIADTQYF. Written as DNA, the CDR3 is TGTGCCAGCAGCTTGATCGCAGATACGCAGTATTTT.

This rearrangement joins TRBV7-2 to TRBJ2-3; 9 nucleotides agree with TRBD1. Germline loops: CDR1 SGHTA, CDR2 FQGNSA. Unmatched junction bases numbered 7, after V lost 9 bases and J lost 0 bases. This CDR3 is built from 15 residues. In DNA, the CDR3 is TGTGCCAGTCGTCCCGGGACAGGGAGCACAGATACGCAGTATTTT. Protein product: CASRPGTGSTDTQYF.

This clonotype has a count of ten or more. The chain employs TRBV19 and TRBJ1-5; D is unresolved. The CDR3 is 11 amino acids. V gave up 11 bases and J gave up 10 bases, with 15 bases separating them. Germline V lookup: CDR1 LNHDA, CDR2 SQIVND (reference sequence). The CDR3 is CAPPVPHPQHF. DNA for the CDR3: TGTGCCCCCCCAGTACCCCATCCCCAGCATTTT.

This clonotype was counted at least ten times. The chain carries TRBV6-2 or TRBV6-3 and TRBJ1-3; a possible D gene is TRBD1 (6 bases). CDR3 size: 15 residues. Germline V gene lookup returns CDR1 MNHEY and CDR2 SVGEGT. Trimming removed 0 bases from V and 2 bases from J, with 8 bases in between. The CDR3 sequence: CASSYSGTPGNTIYF. CDR3 DNA: TGTGCCAGCAGTTACTCCGGGACACCTGGAAACACCATATATTTT.

At least ten counts were recorded for this clonotype. The chain combines TRBV30 with TRBJ1-6; 9 nucleotides match TRBD1. Germline lookup yields CDR1 GTSNPN and CDR2 SVGIG (reference sequence). There are 14 residues in the CDR3. Trimming cost V 0 bases and J 7 bases; bases outside gene matches: 1. The CDR3 loop is CAWSVQGANSPLHF. The CDR3 DNA sequence: TGTGCCTGGAGTGTACAGGGGGCGAATTCACCCCTCCACTTT.

By share of the sample, this clonotype is medium-sized. The chain couples TRBV12-3 or TRBV12-4 to TRBJ2-7, with D possibly matching TRBD2 (5 bases). This CDR3 is built from 13 residues. V was trimmed by 1 base and J by 1 base, leaving 5 bases between them. The CDR3 protein is CASSLGLSYEQYF. CDR3 DNA: TGTGCCAGCAGTTTAGGACTATCCTACGAGCAGTACTTC.

This clonotype was picked up many times. The chain combines TRBV19 with TRBJ2-7; possible D gene TRBD1, 6 bases. Trimming cost V 5 bases and J 4 bases, with 12 bases left between them. Germline V gene lookup returns CDR1 LNHDA and CDR2 SQIVND (reference sequence). The CDR3 runs to 13 residues. The CDR3: CASSPGAFYEQYF. DNA of the CDR3: TGTGCCAGTAGTCCAGGGGCATTTTACGAGCAGTACTTC.

Relative to its sample, this clonotype is medium-sized. This chain connects TRBV10-1 to TRBJ1-1, with D unclear. The ends were cut back, 4 bases at V and 0 bases at J, with 6 bases in the middle. The CDR3 sequence is 13 residues long. Germline V gives CDR1 WNHNN, CDR2 SYGVQD (reference sequence). The CDR3 spells CASSVSMNTEAFF. The CDR3 coding sequence is TGCGCCAGCAGTGTTAGCATGAACACTGAAGCTTTCTTT.

There are many counts of this clonotype. J is TRBJ1-5 and V is TRBV5-8; D unclear. This CDR3 contains 12 residues. The germline V gene encodes CDR1 SGHTS and CDR2 YDEGEE. Trimming took off 3 bases at V and 6 bases at J, with 7 bases between the two ends. The CDR3 region is CASSSLLQPQHF. CDR3 nucleotide sequence: TGTGCCAGCAGCTCACTCCTTCAGCCCCAGCATTTT.